This T cell receptor beta chain emerged from a study of CD8+CD57+ T cells in acquired aplastic anemia. The table lists this clonotype with a count of one. TCR beta VDJ and CDR3 were profiled, and genomic DNA was the template. TCRdb reprocessed the reads with MiXCR, giving one entry per CDR3 protein. This table has about 180,000 distinct CDR3 sequences, around 60% appearing once. Patients selected for sequencing had displayed CD8+CD57+ cell expansion by flow cytometry. The CDR3 has 15 residues. CDR1 DFQATT and CDR2 SNEGSKA come from the germline V gene (reference sequence). V trimming: 4 bases; J trimming: 2 bases; junction bases outside the gene matches: 11.

This clonotype originated in a human donor with aplastic anemia. The chain uses TRBV20-1 and TRBJ2-7; 7 bases fit TRBD1. The sample comprised sorted CD4+, CD8+, or CD8+CD57+ T cells (not recorded which) from PBMCs. The CDR3 reads CSAKSHRDSTYEQYF. In nucleotides, the CDR3 is TGCAGTGCTAAATCGCACCGGGACAGCACCTACGAGCAGTACTTC.